These 20 T cell receptor beta chains share one sample of origin, sequenced in a study of T-cell memory formation after mild COVID-19. MiXCR, applied by TCRdb to the 5' RACE reads, yields one record per CDR3 protein. The table includes hundreds of thousands of distinct CDR3 sequences, roughly 20% detected once. The material sequenced was PBMCs or a T cell subset sorted from them (not recorded which). These receptors were collected from an adult woman who had mild COVID-19 (a few samples of this study predate the infection). Cell type and time point are not known.

This clonotype was observed a handful of times. This sequence joins TRBV6-2 or TRBV6-3 and TRBJ2-7, with TRBD1 identical over 11 bases. In germline, CDR1 is MNHEY, CDR2 SVGEGT. The CDR3 sequence is 15 residues long. V shed 5 bases and J 6 bases; nucleotides not matched to a gene: 9. The CDR3: CASSLRTGGPAEQYF. The CDR3 DNA reads as TGTGCCAGCAGTCTCCGGACAGGGGGCCCTGCCGAGCAGTACTTC.

This clonotype was seen a single time. The rearrangement uses TRBV24-1 and TRBJ1-5, with D possibly being TRBD1 (5 bases). Deletions cut 4 bases from V and 3 bases from J, with 9 bases between. CDR3 size: 14 residues. CDR1 is KGHDR and CDR2 is SFDVKD in the germline V gene. CDR3 coding DNA: TGTGCCACCAGTGAACTAGGGGCCAATCAGCCCCAGCATTTT. Its translation: CATSELGANQPQHF.

This rearrangement joins TRBV5-5 to TRBJ2-5; 8 bases fit TRBD1. The germline V gene encodes CDR1 SGHKS and CDR2 YYEKEE (reference sequence). Losses at the gene ends were 0 bases for V and 5 bases for J; bases not matched to a gene: 6. The CDR3 spans 15 residues. In DNA, the CDR3 is TGTGCCAGCAGCTTGGTGGACAGGGTAAAGGAGACCCAGTACTTC. This sequence encodes CASSLVDRVKETQYF.

J is TRBJ1-1 and V is TRBV7-2; no firm D call. Trimming stripped 3 bases from V and 0 bases from J, with 11 bases between. The CDR3 has 15 residues. Per germline, CDR1 SGHTA and CDR2 FQGNSA. The CDR3 loop is CASSFLEFMNTEAFF. CDR3 in DNA: TGTGCCAGCAGCTTCTTGGAGTTCATGAACACTGAAGCTTTCTTT.

This clonotype was seen a handful of times. The chain combines TRBV4-1 with TRBJ2-1; 10 bases align to TRBD2. CDR1 is MGHRA, CDR2 YSYEKL, per germline. The V and J ends lost 0 bases and 4 bases, in that order; junction bases with no gene match: 6. There are 17 residues in the CDR3. Here the CDR3 reads CASSQDQREGLYNEQFF. CDR3 DNA sequence: TGCGCCAGCAGCCAAGATCAGCGGGAGGGCCTGTACAATGAGCAGTTCTTC.

In its sample, this clonotype was seen a few times. The chain carries TRBV27 and TRBJ1-2; D remains ambiguous. Germline V lookup: CDR1 MNHEY, CDR2 SMNVEV (reference sequence). This CDR3 has 15 amino acids. Trimming left V 4 bases short and J 4 bases short, with 16 bases between. Here the CDR3 reads CASSSLPLRGYGYTF. DNA for the CDR3: TGTGCCAGCAGTTCGCTTCCCCTGCGCGGCTATGGCTACACCTTC.

This clonotype was detected a few times. The J gene is TRBJ2-2, the V gene TRBV6-5, with TRBD1 matching 11 bases. Germline-derived CDR1 and CDR2 are MNHEY and SVGAGI. The length of the CDR3 is 15 residues. After removal of 5 bases from V and 6 bases from J, the junction contained 5 bases not matched to a gene. The CDR3 loop reads CASSPLGQGAGELFF. In DNA, the CDR3 is TGTGCCAGCAGTCCCCTGGGACAGGGGGCCGGGGAGCTGTTTTTT.

V gene TRBV7-9 combines with J gene TRBJ2-5; the match to TRBD2 covers 12 bases. J gave up 5 bases and V 3 bases, and 4 bases lay outside the gene matches. CDR1 is SEHNR and CDR2 is FQNEAQ in the germline V gene (reference sequence). This CDR3 contains 15 residues. The CDR3 sequence is CASSFPTSGSETQYF. The CDR3, as DNA: TGTGCCAGCAGCTTCCCGACTAGCGGGAGTGAGACCCAGTACTTC.

J is TRBJ2-2 and V is TRBV5-1, with 7 bases identical to TRBD2. J gave up 0 bases and V 6 bases, and 2 bases lay outside the gene matches. This CDR3 is built from 14 residues. Germline CDR1 SGHRS, CDR2 YFSETQ. The CDR3 spells CASNRGANTGELFF. CDR3 bases: TGCGCCAGCAACCGGGGGGCGAACACCGGGGAGCTGTTTTTT.

The chain has TRBV5-8 and TRBJ2-3; 11 nucleotides agree with TRBD1. The CDR3 spans 14 residues. From germline, CDR1 is SGHTS and CDR2 YDEGEE. V lost 8 bases, J lost 4 bases, and 6 bases stayed unmatched. The CDR3 sequence: CARNTDRGPDTQYF. The CDR3 nucleotides are TGTGCCAGAAACACGGACAGGGGGCCAGATACGCAGTATTTT. Full variable domain (rest looked up from reference TRBV5-8 and TRBJ2-3): EAGVTQSPTHLIKTRGQQATLRCSPISGHTSVYWYQQALGLGLQFLLWYDEGEERNRGNFPPRFSGRQFPNYSSELNVNALELEDSALYLCARNTDRGPDTQYFGPGTRLTVL.

This clonotype occurred a few times. The CDR3 spells CASSLRGVNGYTF. The CDR3 DNA follows: TGTGCCAGCAGCCTCCGAGGGGTTAATGGCTACACCTTC. The chain recombines TRBV5-5 with TRBJ1-2, with D possibly being TRBD1 (5 bases). The germline V gene encodes CDR1 SGHKS and CDR2 YYEKEE (reference sequence). The CDR3 has 13 amino acids. Trimming took off 4 bases at V and 6 bases at J, with 13 bases between the two ends.

The sample holds a few counts of this clonotype. V gene TRBV6-2 or TRBV6-3 combines with J gene TRBJ2-3; D might be TRBD2 (5 bases). The V end lost 10 bases, the J end lost 0 bases, and 11 bases lay between the germline ends. The CDR3 is 13 amino acids. From germline, CDR1 is MNHEY and CDR2 SVGEGT. The chain's CDR3 is CAMRETSTDTQYF. The CDR3 coding sequence is TGTGCCATGAGGGAGACTAGCACAGATACGCAGTATTTT.

There are a few counts of this clonotype. This chain connects TRBV28 to TRBJ1-1; tentatively, D is TRBD1 (5 bases). This CDR3 spans 14 amino acids. Between the trimmed V and J ends, which lost 5 bases and 4 bases, there was a span of 14 bases. The germline CDR1 and CDR2 sequences are MDHEN and SYDVKM. The CDR3 bases are TGTGCCAGCAGTCCCACCGGGAGGGGCACTGAAGCTTTCTTT. The encoded protein is CASSPTGRGTEAFF. The full variable domain, with the rest looked up from reference TRBV28 and TRBJ1-1, is DVKVTQSSRYLVKRTGEKVFLECVQDMDHENMFWYRQDPGLGLRLIYFSYDVKMKEKGDIPEGYSVSREKKERFSLILESASTNQTSMYLCASSPTGRGTEAFFGQGTRLTVV.

V gene TRBV7-9 combines with J gene TRBJ2-2; D perhaps matches TRBD1 (6 bases). The CDR3 extends over 14 amino acids. CDR1 and CDR2 (germline): SEHNR, FQNEAQ (reference sequence). Trimming removed 1 base at V and 3 bases at J, with 6 bases between. The CDR3 loop reads CASSLGQDTGELFF. CDR3 nucleotides: TGTGCCAGCAGCTTAGGACAGGACACCGGGGAGCTGTTTTTT.

The chain recombines TRBV30 with TRBJ2-1, with TRBD2 matching over 7 bases. The CDR3 runs 14 residues. Germline-derived CDR1 and CDR2 are GTSNPN and SVGIG (reference sequence). V gave up 5 bases and J gave up 7 bases; unmatched junction bases: 11. As DNA, the CDR3 is TGTGCCTGGTCAGGCGGGAGCCTCGGGAATGAGCAGTTCTTC. It specifies CAWSGGSLGNEQFF.

The chain carries TRBV12-3 or TRBV12-4 and TRBJ1-1; 9 bases line up with TRBD1. V shed 6 bases and J 8 bases; nucleotides not matched to a gene: 10. The CDR3 is 14 residues long. CDR3 bases: TGTGCCAGCAGATACCGGGACAGGGCGATGGAAGCTTTCTTT. Residues: CASRYRDRAMEAFF.

This clonotype has a handful of counts. The rearrangement uses TRBV10-3 and TRBJ2-7, with 8 bases lining up with TRBD2. V dropped 6 bases and J dropped 3; count of bases not matched to a gene: 7. CDR3 length: 14 amino acids. Per the germline V gene, CDR1 is ENHRY and CDR2 is SYGVKD. DNA for the CDR3: TGTGCCATCAGCCATCCCGGGACTAGCTACGAGCAGTACTTC. Its translation is CAISHPGTSYEQYF.

This clonotype has more than one count but fewer than ten. The chain couples TRBV7-2 to TRBJ2-5; 7 bases agree with TRBD2. After removal of 0 bases from V and 4 bases from J, the junction contained 5 bases not matched to a gene. Per germline, CDR1 SGHTA and CDR2 FQGNSA. The CDR3 covers 15 residues. The CDR3 sequence is CASSLASGRVETQYF. CDR3 sequence (DNA): TGTGCCAGCAGCTTAGCTAGCGGGCGGGTAGAGACCCAGTACTTC.

There are a few counts of this clonotype. The chain couples TRBV9 to TRBJ2-3; the D gene could be TRBD1 or TRBD2 (5 bases each). V was cut by 7 bases and J by 11 bases, with 20 bases left in between. The CDR3 has 13 amino acids. Germline CDR1 and CDR2: SGDLS and YYNGEE. In DNA, the CDR3 is TGTGCCAGCGGGGAGTATCGACCGGGGCAGCAGTATTTT. Translated: CASGEYRPGQQYF.

V usage is TRBV20-1 and J usage is TRBJ2-1, with no clear D. The V and J ends lost 3 bases and 4 bases respectively, with 7 bases between them. The germline CDR1 and CDR2 sequences are DFQATT and SNEGSKA (reference sequence). This CDR3 has 12 residues. The CDR3 sequence is CSARTQYNEQFF. CDR3 DNA sequence: TGCAGTGCTAGGACTCAGTACAATGAGCAGTTCTTC.